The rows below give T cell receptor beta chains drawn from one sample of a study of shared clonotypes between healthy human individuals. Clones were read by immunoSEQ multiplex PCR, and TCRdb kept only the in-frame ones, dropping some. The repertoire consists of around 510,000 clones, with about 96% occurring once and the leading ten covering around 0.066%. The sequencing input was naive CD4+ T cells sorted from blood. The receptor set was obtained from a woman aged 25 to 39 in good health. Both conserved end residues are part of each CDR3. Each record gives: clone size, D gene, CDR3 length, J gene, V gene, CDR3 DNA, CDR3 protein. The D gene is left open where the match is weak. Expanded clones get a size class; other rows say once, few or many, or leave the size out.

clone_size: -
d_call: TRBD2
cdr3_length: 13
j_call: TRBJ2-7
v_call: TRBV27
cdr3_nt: TGTGCCACCAGACTAGCGGGAGCGCGTGAGCAGTACTTC
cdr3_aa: CATRLAGAREQYF

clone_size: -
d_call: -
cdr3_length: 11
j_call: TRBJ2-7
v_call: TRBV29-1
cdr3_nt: TGCAGCGCGTCGACGGCGAACACACAGTACTTC
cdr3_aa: CSASTANTQYF

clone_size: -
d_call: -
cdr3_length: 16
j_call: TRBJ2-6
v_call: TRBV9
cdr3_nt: TGTGCCAGCAGTAAAGGGGGGCCCTCTGGGGCCAACGTCCTGACTTTC
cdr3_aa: CASSKGGPSGANVLTF

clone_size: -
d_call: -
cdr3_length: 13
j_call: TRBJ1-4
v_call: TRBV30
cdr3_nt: TGTGCCTGGAGTGTACAGGGAGATGAAAAACTGTTTTTT
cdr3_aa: CAWSVQGDEKLFF

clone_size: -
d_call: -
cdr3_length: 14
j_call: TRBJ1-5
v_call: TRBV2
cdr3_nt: TGTGCCAGCAGTCTCGGGCCAGCTGATCAGCCCCAGCATTTT
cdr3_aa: CASSLGPADQPQHF

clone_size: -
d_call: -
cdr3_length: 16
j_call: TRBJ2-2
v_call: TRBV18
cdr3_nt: TGTGCCAGCTCACCGGTCGGGGTGGCCAACACCGGGGAGCTGTTTTTT
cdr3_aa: CASSPVGVANTGELFF

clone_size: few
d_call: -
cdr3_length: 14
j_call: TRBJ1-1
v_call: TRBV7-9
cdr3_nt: TGTGCCAGCAGCATCGTCCAGGGAGGAACTGAAGCTTTCTTT
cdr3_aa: CASSIVQGGTEAFF

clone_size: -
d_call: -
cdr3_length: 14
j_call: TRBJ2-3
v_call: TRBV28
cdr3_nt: TGTGCCAGCAGTTTTTTTCAGGGGAAAGATACGCAGTATTTT
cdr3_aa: CASSFFQGKDTQYF

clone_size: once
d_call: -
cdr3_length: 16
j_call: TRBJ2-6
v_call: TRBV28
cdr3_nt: TGTGCCAGCAGTTTTGGCCCCCAGGCTGGGGCCAACGTCCTGACTTTC
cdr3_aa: CASSFGPQAGANVLTF

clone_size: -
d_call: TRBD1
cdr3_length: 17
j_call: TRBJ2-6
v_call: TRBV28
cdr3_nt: TGTGCCAGCAGCCGGGACAGGGGCGTCGCTGGGGCCAACGTCCTGACTTTC
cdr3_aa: CASSRDRGVAGANVLTF

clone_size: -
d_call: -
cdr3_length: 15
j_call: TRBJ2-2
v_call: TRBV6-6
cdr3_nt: TGTGCCAGCACCGAGTTACAGTTGGGCTCCGGGGAGCTGTTTTTT
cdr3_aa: CASTELQLGSGELFF

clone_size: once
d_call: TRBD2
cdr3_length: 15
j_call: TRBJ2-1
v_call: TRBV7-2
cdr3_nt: TGTGCCAGCATCGTCGCTAGCGGGAGTTACAATGAGCAGTTCTTC
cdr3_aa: CASIVASGSYNEQFF

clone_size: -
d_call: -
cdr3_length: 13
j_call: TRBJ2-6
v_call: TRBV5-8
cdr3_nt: TGTGCCAGCGGCATCCGCGGGGCCAACGTCCTGACTTTC
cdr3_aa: CASGIRGANVLTF

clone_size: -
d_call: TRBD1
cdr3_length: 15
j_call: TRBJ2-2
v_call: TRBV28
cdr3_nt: TGTGCCAGCAGTGACGGGACAGGGAGGTCCGGGGAGCTGTTTTTT
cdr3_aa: CASSDGTGRSGELFF

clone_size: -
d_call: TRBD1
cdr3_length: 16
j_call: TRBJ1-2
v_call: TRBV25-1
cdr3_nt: TGTGCCAGCAGTGAATACCTCGACAGGGGACCCTATGGCTACACCTTC
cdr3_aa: CASSEYLDRGPYGYTF

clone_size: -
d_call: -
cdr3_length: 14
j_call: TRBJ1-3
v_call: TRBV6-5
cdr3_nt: TGTGCCAGCAAGAGGGACAACTCTGGAAACACCATATATTTT
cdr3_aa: CASKRDNSGNTIYF

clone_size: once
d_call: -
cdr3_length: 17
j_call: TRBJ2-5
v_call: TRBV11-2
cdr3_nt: TGTGCCAGCAGCTTTGGGGTGTTAGGGGTCAAACAAGAGACCCAGTACTTC
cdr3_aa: CASSFGVLGVKQETQYF

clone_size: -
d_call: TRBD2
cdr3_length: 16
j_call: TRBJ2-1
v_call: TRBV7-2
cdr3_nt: TGTGCCAGCAGCAGGACTAGCGGGACCGGTCGGTATGAGCAGTTCTTC
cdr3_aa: CASSRTSGTGRYEQFF

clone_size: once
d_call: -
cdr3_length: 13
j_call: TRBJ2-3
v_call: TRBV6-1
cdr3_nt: TGTGCCAGCAGACGGGGATACACAGATACGCAGTATTTT
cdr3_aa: CASRRGYTDTQYF

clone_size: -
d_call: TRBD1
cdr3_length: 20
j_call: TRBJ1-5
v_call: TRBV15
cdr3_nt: TGTGCCACCAGCAGCTATGGACAGGGTGAGACTCTTTGGAGCAATCAGCCCCAGCATTTT
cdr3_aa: CATSSYGQGETLWSNQPQHF

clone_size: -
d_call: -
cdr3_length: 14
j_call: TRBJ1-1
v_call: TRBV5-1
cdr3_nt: TGCGCCAGCAGCTTGGGGGGGCCGAACACTGAAGCTTTCTTT
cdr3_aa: CASSLGGPNTEAFF

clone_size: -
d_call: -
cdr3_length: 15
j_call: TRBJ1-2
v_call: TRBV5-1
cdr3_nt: TGCGCCAGCAGCTTGGAGGGAGACCAGATTCGGGGCTACACCTTC
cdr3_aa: CASSLEGDQIRGYTF

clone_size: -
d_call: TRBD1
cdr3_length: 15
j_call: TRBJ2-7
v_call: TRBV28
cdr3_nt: TGTGCCAGCAGCCACCCCGGGACAGGGTCCCACGAGCAGTACTTC
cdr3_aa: CASSHPGTGSHEQYF

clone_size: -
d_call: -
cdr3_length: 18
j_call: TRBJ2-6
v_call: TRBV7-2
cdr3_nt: TGTGCCAGCAGCCAGGGCGCGAGACGACAAAGTCGGGCCAACGTCCTGACTTTC
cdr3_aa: CASSQGARRQSRANVLTF

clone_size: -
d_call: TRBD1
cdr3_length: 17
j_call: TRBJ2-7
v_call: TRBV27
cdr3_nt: TGTGCCAGCAGTTGGAGGTCTCTAAGACAGGGACCCTACGAGCAGTACTTC
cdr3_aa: CASSWRSLRQGPYEQYF

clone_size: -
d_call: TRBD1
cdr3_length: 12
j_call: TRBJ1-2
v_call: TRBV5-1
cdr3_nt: TGCGCCAGCACTCTGACAGGGTCTGGCTACACCTTC
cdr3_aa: CASTLTGSGYTF

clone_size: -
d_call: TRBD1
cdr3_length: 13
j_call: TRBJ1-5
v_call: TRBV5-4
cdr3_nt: TGTGCCAGCAGCCAGGACAGGGATCAGCCCCAGCATTTT
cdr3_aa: CASSQDRDQPQHF

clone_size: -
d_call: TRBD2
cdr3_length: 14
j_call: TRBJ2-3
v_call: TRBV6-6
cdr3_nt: TGTGCCAGCAGTTTCCGGGAGGGCGGGGATACGCAGTATTTT
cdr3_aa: CASSFREGGDTQYF

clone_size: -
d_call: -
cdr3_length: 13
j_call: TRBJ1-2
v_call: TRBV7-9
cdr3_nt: TGTGCCAGCAGCTTAAGGGATAACTATGGCTACACCTTC
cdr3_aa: CASSLRDNYGYTF

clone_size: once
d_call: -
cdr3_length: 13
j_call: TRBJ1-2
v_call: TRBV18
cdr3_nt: TGTGCCAGCTCCTCTGATGGTGACTATGGCTACACCTTC
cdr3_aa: CASSSDGDYGYTF

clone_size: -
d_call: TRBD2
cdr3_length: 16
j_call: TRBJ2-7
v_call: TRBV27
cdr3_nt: TGTGCCAGCACCCCATGGGCGGGTAGCGGGAGCTACGAGCAGTACTTC
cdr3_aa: CASTPWAGSGSYEQYF

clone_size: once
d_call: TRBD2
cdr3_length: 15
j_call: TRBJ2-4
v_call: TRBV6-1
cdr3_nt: TGTGCCAGCAGTCTTAGCGGGGAGGGCAAAAACATTCAGTACTTC
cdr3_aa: CASSLSGEGKNIQYF

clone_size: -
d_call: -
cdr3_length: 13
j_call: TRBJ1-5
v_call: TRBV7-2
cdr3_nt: TGTGCCAGCAGCCCGGGATCCTATCAGCCCCAGCATTTT
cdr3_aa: CASSPGSYQPQHF

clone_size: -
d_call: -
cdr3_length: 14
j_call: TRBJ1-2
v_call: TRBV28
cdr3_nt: TGTGCCAGCAGTTTACCGGGCGTCCTCTATGGCTACACCTTC
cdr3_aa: CASSLPGVLYGYTF